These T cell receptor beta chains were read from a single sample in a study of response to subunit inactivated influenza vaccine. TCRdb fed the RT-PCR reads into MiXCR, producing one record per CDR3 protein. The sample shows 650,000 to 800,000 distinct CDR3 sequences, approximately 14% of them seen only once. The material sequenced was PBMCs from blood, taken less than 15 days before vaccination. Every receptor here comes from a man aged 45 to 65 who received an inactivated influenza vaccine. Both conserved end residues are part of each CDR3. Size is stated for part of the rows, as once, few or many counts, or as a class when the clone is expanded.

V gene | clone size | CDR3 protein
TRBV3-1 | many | CASSQDRPNEQFF
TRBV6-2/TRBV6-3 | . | CASSYRDREILHNQPQHF
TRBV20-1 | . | CSAGAYTSGRGNEQFF
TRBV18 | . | CASSPSGTSNTGELFF
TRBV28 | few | CASSLLLAGGLHEQYF
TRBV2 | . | CASRVLTGRETQYF
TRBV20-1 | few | CSARSPGFHGYTF
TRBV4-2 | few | CASSRPGAWGNEQFF
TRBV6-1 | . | CASSEYTGSKNIQYF
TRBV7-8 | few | CASSPQQSNQPQHF
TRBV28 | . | CASNVGTVNYGYTF
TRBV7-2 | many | CASSHNSYEQYF
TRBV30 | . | CAWSPGLASGTQYF
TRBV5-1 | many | CASAPGTAYNEQFF
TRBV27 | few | CASSSRGHYGYTF
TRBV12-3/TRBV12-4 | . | CASQTGSLARETQYF
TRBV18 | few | CASSTTHEGAGGELFF
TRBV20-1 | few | CSASRPAQETQYF
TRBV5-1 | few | CASSPVRETQYF
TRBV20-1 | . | CSARDQGGGWTEAFF
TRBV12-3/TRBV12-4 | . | CASSEQGASYEQYF
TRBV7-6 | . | CASSPRTRRSTDTQYF
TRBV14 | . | CASSQGLERHEQYF